Each of the 3 T cell receptor beta chains below was sequenced from the same sample in a study of CD8+ T cells in alopecia areata. Sequencing relied on a cDNA template that was reverse transcribed from extracted RNA. Assay: immunoSEQ multiplex PCR; the TCRdb copy retains only in-frame clones and omits some. The table has fewer than 250,000 clones, around 43% seen once. Treatment denoted: oral pan-JAK inhibitor, 5-10 mg twice daily. Sample: CD4+ T cells sorted from blood, taken between weeks 36 and 40, from a patient treated with tofacitinib. These receptors were taken from a human donor with alopecia areata.

The chain has TRBV12-5 and TRBJ2-1; the D is unclear. Germline lookup yields CDR1 LGHNT and CDR2 FRNRAP. This CDR3 is built from 15 residues. The V end was cut by 3 bases, the J end by 0 bases, with 9 bases between. DNA for the CDR3: TGTGCTAGTGGTTTCGACGGATACTCCTACAATGAGCAGTTCTTC. Translation: CASGFDGYSYNEQFF.

This clone was counted between two and nine times. The chain joins TRBV29-1 to TRBJ2-7, with TRBD1 matching over 10 bases. The CDR3 consists of 13 residues. The V segment lost 1 base and the J segment 5 bases; nucleotides outside the gene matches: 2. Germline CDR1 SQVTM, CDR2 ANQGSEA. The CDR3 is CSVEATGGDEQYF. The CDR3 DNA sequence: TGCAGCGTTGAAGCGACAGGGGGCGACGAGCAGTACTTC.

This clone was seen a handful of times. This chain uses TRBV29-1 with TRBJ2-3, with 12 nucleotides matching TRBD2. V lost 5 bases to trimming and J lost 1 base; unmatched junction nucleotides: 1. CDR1 SQVTM and CDR2 ANQGSEA come from the germline V gene. This CDR3 is built from 14 residues. The CDR3 DNA reads as TGCAGCGTTACTAGCGGGAGGCGCACAGATACGCAGTATTTT. Amino acid sequence: CSVTSGRRTDTQYF.